Here is one TCR beta chain with its context. What it binds is not known. From germline, CDR1 is SGDLS and CDR2 YYNGEE. V lost 3 bases and J lost 2, with 10 bases in between. The CDR3 is 14 amino acids. The entry originates in a study of siplizumab effects on memory and regulatory T cells. Overall study results and limits: Sequences below about 10^-5 frequency were poorly captured. As a result, only a minor fraction of alloreactive clones mapped to unstimulated subsets. Naive-or-memory phenotypes were unassignable for roughly 75-95% of proliferating CD4+ or CD8+ clones. Proliferating siplizumab-culture Treg suppressive function went unconfirmed.

Here immunoSEQ multiplex PCR was the method, and the copy in TCRdb shows in-frame clones only, minus some. The table has some 63,000 clones, roughly 97% seen once; the top ten hold more than 0.095%. The sequenced sample consisted of naive CD8+ T cells sorted from blood. This rearrangement joins TRBV9 to TRBJ2-3; TRBD2 might be the D (6 bases). The clonotype was recovered from a human donor in good health. DNA of the CDR3: TGTGCCAGCAGCGACCGGGACTTCACAGATACGCAGTATTTT. This sequence encodes CASSDRDFTDTQYF.